This TCR beta chain was obtained from a study of T-cell reconstitution after alpha-beta-depleted transplantation in children. Unique molecular identifiers featured in how the TCRbeta library was prepared. One entry per CDR3 protein results from TCRdb running MiXCR on the PCR reads. This sample has over 70,000 distinct CDR3 sequences, with 10% to 15% found just once. CDR3 length equals 13 residues. Germline-derived CDR1 and CDR2 are LGHNA and YSLEER. V lost 0 bases and J 4 bases, leaving 4 bases between the germline ends. This clonotype was counted at least ten times. This TCR derives from a human donor who donated a stem cell graft to a child with inherited bone marrow failure. Specimen: PBMCs from the stem cell graft donor, collected from the stem cell graft. This rearrangement joins TRBV4-3 to TRBJ1-3; D uncertain. The CDR3 DNA sequence: TGCGCCAGCAGCCAAGATGTAGGAAACACCATATATTTT. Translating gives CASSQDVGNTIYF.